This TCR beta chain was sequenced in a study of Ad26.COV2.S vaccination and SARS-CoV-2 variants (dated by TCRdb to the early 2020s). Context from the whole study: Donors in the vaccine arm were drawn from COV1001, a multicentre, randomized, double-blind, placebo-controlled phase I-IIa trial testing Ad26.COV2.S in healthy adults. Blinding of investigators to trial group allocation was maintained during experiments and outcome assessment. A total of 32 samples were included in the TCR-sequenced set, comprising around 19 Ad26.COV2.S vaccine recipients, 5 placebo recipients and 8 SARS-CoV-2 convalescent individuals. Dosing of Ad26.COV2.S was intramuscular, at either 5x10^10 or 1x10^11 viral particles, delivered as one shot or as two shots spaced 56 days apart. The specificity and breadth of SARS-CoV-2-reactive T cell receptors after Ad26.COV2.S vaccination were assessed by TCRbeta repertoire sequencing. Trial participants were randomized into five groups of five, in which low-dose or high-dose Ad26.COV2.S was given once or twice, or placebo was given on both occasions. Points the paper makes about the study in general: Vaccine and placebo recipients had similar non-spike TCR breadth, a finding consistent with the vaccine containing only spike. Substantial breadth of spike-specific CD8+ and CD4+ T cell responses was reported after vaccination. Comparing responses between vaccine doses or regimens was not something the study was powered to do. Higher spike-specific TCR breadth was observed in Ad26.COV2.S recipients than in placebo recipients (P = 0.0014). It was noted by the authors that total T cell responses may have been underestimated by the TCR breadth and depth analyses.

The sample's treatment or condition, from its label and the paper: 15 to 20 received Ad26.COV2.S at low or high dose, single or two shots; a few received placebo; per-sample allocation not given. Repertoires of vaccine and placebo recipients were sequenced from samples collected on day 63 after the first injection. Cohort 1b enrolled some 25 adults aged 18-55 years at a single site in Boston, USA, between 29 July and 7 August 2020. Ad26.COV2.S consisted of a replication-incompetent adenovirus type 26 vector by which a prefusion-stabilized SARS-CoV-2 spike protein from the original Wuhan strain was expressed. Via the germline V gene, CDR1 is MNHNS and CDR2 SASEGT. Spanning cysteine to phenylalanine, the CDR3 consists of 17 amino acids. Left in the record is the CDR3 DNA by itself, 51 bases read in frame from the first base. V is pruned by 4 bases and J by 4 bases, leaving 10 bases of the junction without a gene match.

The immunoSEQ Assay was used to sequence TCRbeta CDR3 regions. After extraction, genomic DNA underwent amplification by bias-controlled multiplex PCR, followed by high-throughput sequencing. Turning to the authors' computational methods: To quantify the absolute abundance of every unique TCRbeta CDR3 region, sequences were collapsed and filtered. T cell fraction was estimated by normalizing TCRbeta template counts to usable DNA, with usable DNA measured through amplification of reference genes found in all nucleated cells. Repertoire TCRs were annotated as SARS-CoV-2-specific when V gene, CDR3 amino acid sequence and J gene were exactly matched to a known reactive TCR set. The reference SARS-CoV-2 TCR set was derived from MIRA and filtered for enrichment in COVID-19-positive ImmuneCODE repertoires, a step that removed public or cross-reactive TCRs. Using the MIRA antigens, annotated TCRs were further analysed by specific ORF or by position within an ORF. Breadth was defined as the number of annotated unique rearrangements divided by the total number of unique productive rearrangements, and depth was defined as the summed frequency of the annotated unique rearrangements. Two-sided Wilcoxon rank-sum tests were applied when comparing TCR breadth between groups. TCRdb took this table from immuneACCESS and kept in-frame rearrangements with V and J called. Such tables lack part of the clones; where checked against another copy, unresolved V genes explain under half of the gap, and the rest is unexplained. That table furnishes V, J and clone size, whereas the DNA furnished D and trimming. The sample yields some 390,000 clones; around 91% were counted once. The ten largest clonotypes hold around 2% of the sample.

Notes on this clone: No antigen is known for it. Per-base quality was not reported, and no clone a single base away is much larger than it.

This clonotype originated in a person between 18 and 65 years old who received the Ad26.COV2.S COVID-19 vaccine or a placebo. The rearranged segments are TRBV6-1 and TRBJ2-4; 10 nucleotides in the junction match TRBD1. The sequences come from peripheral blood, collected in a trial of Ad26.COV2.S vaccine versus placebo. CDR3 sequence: CASSAYRPGQGKNIQYF. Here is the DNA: TGTGCCAGCAGTGCCTATAGGCCGGGACAGGGGAAAAACATTCAGTACTTC.